The source of this T cell receptor beta chain is a study of blood T cell repertoires in COVID-19. Study background: Acute and convalescent COVID-19 specimens originated in the United States, Italy and Spain. From T cells, B-cell-depleted T cells, or PBMCs came the material, which was cDNA or gDNA.

In the original workflow: Amplification of reference gene primers provided the estimated nucleated cell counts. Method: immunoSEQ multiplex PCR; TCRdb's copy keeps in-frame clones and lacks some. V, J and clone size were drawn from that table, and D and trimming were deduced from the DNA. This sample has some 150,000 clones, with roughly 80% found just once. Germline V gives CDR1 SNHLY, CDR2 FYNNEI. The germline V and J ends were trimmed by 6 bases and 13 bases, with 16 bases remaining between them. This CDR3 region has 13 residues. The chain carries TRBV2 and TRBJ1-6; D remains ambiguous. The sequencing input was peripheral blood. This receptor was taken from a woman aged 60-70 years with acute or convalescent COVID-19. The CDR3 region has the DNA TGTGCCAGCAGCCTCCCCCCGCATCGGCCCCTCCACTTT. This encodes CASSLPPHRPLHF.